The 30 T cell receptor beta chains below all came from one sample that was sequenced in a study of human CD8 memory T cell subsets. CCR7+ PD-1+ TIGIT+ early memory CD8+ cells with dysfunctional traits were TPEX. By UMI-labeled 5' RACE, the TCR beta libraries were made. Reprocessing the 5' RACE reads, TCRdb reports a single entry for every CDR3 protein and omits DNA. This sample's table reports around 6,300 distinct CDR3 sequences. Material for sequencing was CD8+ T cells from PBMCs. These TCRs come from a human donor in good health.

This clonotype is labeled medium-sized based on frequency. V is TRBV25-1 and J is TRBJ1-6; with no DNA, the TCRdb D assignment of TRBD1 cannot be verified. The germline V gene has CDR1 MGHDK and CDR2 SYGVNS. This CDR3 has 12 residues. CDR3 protein: CASRQGNSPLHF.

This clonotype is deemed medium-sized (0.01 to 0.1%) by its frequency. The chain uses TRBV5-1 and TRBJ2-7. CDR1 is SGHRS, CDR2 YFSETQ, per germline. This CDR3 region has 12 residues. CDR3 sequence: CASSQANDEQYF.

This sequence joins TRBV2 and TRBJ1-2. The germline CDR1 and CDR2 sequences are SNHLY and FYNNEI. This CDR3 has 13 residues. The chain's CDR3 is CASLGSNVDGYTF.

The chain has TRBV6-2 or TRBV6-3 and TRBJ2-1. This CDR3 has 13 residues. Germline CDR1 MNHEY, CDR2 SVGEGT. This CDR3 is CASSYSTVGGQFF.

The chain has TRBV27 and TRBJ2-4; TCRdb's D call of TRBD2 is untestable without DNA. The CDR3 contains 12 residues. Germline loops: CDR1 MNHEY, CDR2 SMNVEV (reference sequence). The CDR3 loop reads CASSPGPPIQYF.

This clonotype is labeled medium-sized based on frequency. The rearrangement joins TRBV14 to TRBJ2-1; the TCRdb call, TRBD2, lacks DNA for checking. This CDR3 is 15 amino acids long. Germline loops: CDR1 SGHDN, CDR2 FVKESK. The CDR3 here is CASSWGTSGRDEQFF.

This chain's CDR3 is CASSWAGGTGELFF. The chain employs TRBV28 and TRBJ2-2; TCRdb's D gene call, TRBD2, goes unchecked for lack of DNA. Germline V gene lookup returns CDR1 MDHEN and CDR2 SYDVKM. CDR3 length: 14 amino acids.

V usage is TRBV20-1 and J usage is TRBJ1-1; the D gene TCRdb calls, TRBD1, cannot be checked with no DNA. The length of the CDR3 is 14 residues. Germline assignment: CDR1 DFQATT and CDR2 SNEGSKA (reference sequence). CDR3 in amino acids: CSAILGDRVNEAFF.

This chain connects TRBV15 to TRBJ2-4. The CDR3 is made up of 12 amino acids. Germline loops: CDR1 LNHNV, CDR2 YYDKDF (reference sequence). The CDR3 spells CATQTAKNIQYF.

The chain has TRBV2 and TRBJ2-1. The CDR3 runs to 15 residues. The V gene's germline CDR1 is SNHLY and CDR2 FYNNEI. This CDR3 reads CASLHSSPMANEQFF.

The chain has TRBV27 and TRBJ2-5; TCRdb returns TRBD1, unconfirmable since there is no DNA. The CDR3 extends over 13 amino acids. The germline CDR1 and CDR2 sequences are MNHEY and SMNVEV (reference sequence). This chain's CDR3 is CASSLGGEETQYF.

CDR3 sequence: CASAYRVDRYEQYF. The V call is TRBV5-5, the J call TRBJ2-7; there is no DNA to check the TCRdb D call of TRBD1. CDR3 length: 14 residues. Germline CDR1 and CDR2: SGHKS and YYEKEE (reference sequence).

V and J are TRBV7-6 and TRBJ2-1. CDR1 is SGHVS, CDR2 FNYEAQ, per germline. The CDR3 runs to 15 residues. The CDR3 loop is CASSLVGGDYNEQFF. Full variable domain (remainder filled in from reference TRBV7-6 and TRBJ2-1): GAGVSQSPRYKVTKRGQDVALRCDPISGHVSLYWYRQALGQGPEFLTYFNYEAQQDKSGLPNDRFSAERPEGSISTLTIQRTEQRDSAMYRCASSLVGGDYNEQFFGPGTRLTVL.

CDR3 protein: CASARLPGTADEKLFF. The chain is built from TRBV2 and TRBJ1-4; TCRdb's D call of TRBD1 is untestable without DNA. Per germline, CDR1 SNHLY and CDR2 FYNNEI. The CDR3 is made up of 16 amino acids.

This chain joins TRBV25-1 and TRBJ2-7. Germline values: CDR1 MGHDK, CDR2 SYGVNS. The CDR3 spans 14 residues. CDR3 region: CASSDNNKPYEQYF.

This chain links TRBV20-1 with TRBJ2-7. Germline-derived CDR1 and CDR2 are DFQATT and SNEGSKA (reference sequence). The CDR3 runs 15 residues. The CDR3 reads CSARDQSGSSYEQYF.

Frequency places this clonotype as medium-sized. This CDR3 is CASTWASGFTDTQYF. The chain is built from TRBV12-3 or TRBV12-4 and TRBJ2-3; TCRdb's assignment of TRBD2 cannot be checked, as there is no DNA. This CDR3 region has 15 residues.

The V call is TRBV20-1, the J call TRBJ2-7; TCRdb calls TRBD1, which cannot be checked without DNA. The CDR3 is made up of 15 amino acids. Germline V CDR1 and CDR2: DFQATT, SNEGSKA (reference sequence). The CDR3 spells CSARAVGGASYEQYF.

The J gene is TRBJ2-7, the V gene TRBV20-1; the TCRdb call, TRBD2, lacks DNA for checking. The CDR3 consists of 14 residues. The germline CDR1 and CDR2 sequences are DFQATT and SNEGSKA (reference sequence). CDR3 amino acids: CSARDRDKHYEQYF.

In terms of frequency, this clonotype is medium-sized (0.01 to 0.1%). V is TRBV12-3 or TRBV12-4 and J is TRBJ2-7; as DNA is missing, the TRBD2 call by TCRdb cannot be tested. CDR3 length equals 17 residues. The CDR3 sequence: CASSLVPGTSGSHEQYF.

The chain carries TRBV28 and TRBJ2-7; TCRdb's assignment of TRBD2 cannot be checked, as there is no DNA. The germline gives CDR1 MDHEN, CDR2 SYDVKM. The CDR3 covers 13 residues. The CDR3 is CASQEGNPYEQYF.

This clonotype is medium-sized by frequency. This chain uses TRBV10-2 with TRBJ1-5. The CDR3 contains 13 residues. CDR1 is WSHSY, CDR2 SAAADI, per germline. This chain's CDR3 is CASSERVRQPQHF.

The rearrangement links TRBV4-1 to TRBJ2-2; TCRdb proposes TRBD1, but this gene call is untestable without DNA. Germline values: CDR1 MGHRA, CDR2 YSYEKL. CDR3 length equals 15 residues. Here the CDR3 reads CASSQGQGNTGELFF.

This chain links TRBV28 with TRBJ2-2; TCRdb indicates TRBD1, and absent DNA this call remains unverified. The CDR3 is 16 amino acids. CDR1 is MDHEN, CDR2 SYDVKM, per germline. This CDR3 reads CASSLRPGQLTGELFF.

CDR3 amino acids: CASIPGTGAYEQYF. The rearrangement uses TRBV5-6 and TRBJ2-7; TCRdb picks TRBD1, but there is no DNA to check that call. The germline gives CDR1 SGHDT, CDR2 YYEEEE. This CDR3 has 14 amino acids.

This clonotype is labeled medium-sized (0.01 to 0.1%) based on frequency. The chain joins TRBV29-1 to TRBJ2-7; TCRdb reports TRBD2, a call that lacks DNA to check it against. The CDR3 contains 13 residues. The germline CDR1 and CDR2 sequences are SQVTM and ANQGSEA. CDR3: CSAQPGLGFEQYF.

Its frequency marks this clonotype as medium-sized (0.01 to 0.1%). V is TRBV27 and J is TRBJ2-5; the D call from TCRdb, TRBD1, cannot be confirmed without DNA. Germline V CDR1 and CDR2: MNHEY, SMNVEV (reference sequence). This CDR3 region has 14 residues. CDR3 sequence: CASRGLGVQETQYF.

The chain carries TRBV25-1 and TRBJ2-1; the D call from TCRdb, TRBD1, cannot be confirmed without DNA. Germline lookup yields CDR1 MGHDK and CDR2 SYGVNS. CDR3 length equals 19 residues. CDR3 amino acids: CASSGRAQHSGGVLDEQFF.

The V call is TRBV28, the J call TRBJ2-7. CDR1 MDHEN and CDR2 SYDVKM come from the germline V gene. CDR3 length: 12 residues. This CDR3 reads CASSLIGLEQYF.

The J gene is TRBJ2-7, the V gene TRBV20-1; TCRdb returns TRBD1, unconfirmable since there is no DNA. The germline gives CDR1 DFQATT, CDR2 SNEGSKA (reference sequence). There are 12 residues in the CDR3. The CDR3 is CSATWNGIEQYF.